This TCR beta chain was retrieved from a study of shared T cell receptors in the human thymus (dated by TCRdb to 2020 to 2022). Concerning the study at large: The study examined how self-reactive, shared T-cell receptor alpha chains are generated in the human thymus.

CDR1 and CDR2 (SEHNR, FQNEAQ) derive from the germline V gene (reference sequence). Trimming removed 5 bases from V and 4 bases from J; the gene matches leave 7 bases unexplained. The CDR3 has 15 amino acids, counting the end cysteine and phenylalanine. Only the CDR3 DNA stays, 45 bases, in frame from base 1. Comment on this clone: The antigen this receptor binds is unknown. Base qualities are not recorded, but no much larger clone differs from it by a single base.

Receptor libraries were prepared by the immunoSEQ multiplex PCR assay. Drawn from immuneACCESS, this table holds only the in-frame rearrangements with V and J called that TCRdb kept. Clones are partly lost; checked studies trace under half to an unresolved V gene and leave the rest unexplained. This sample lists about 540,000 clones; more than 75% were detected once. Less than 0.015% of the sample is taken by the ten largest. This sample also appeared in a second study, on human thymus T cells. As the second study states: The donors were immunologically healthy infants in Finland who had open corrective cardiac surgery for congenital heart defects. Thymus tissue was obtained as surgical resects removed during corrective cardiac surgery. V and J gene segment usage appeared biased in both thymic and peripheral blood repertoires. Highly overlapping thymic TCR repertoires among unrelated individuals were reported in the related research. The study used under 10 infant thymus samples plus four related peripheral blood samples to characterize TCR alpha and beta repertoires. The cohort included six male and a couple of female infants, with donor ages spanning 7 to 244 days. After being mechanically released from the tissue, thymocytes were kept at -70 degrees C in pellets of 10-30 million cells. A QIAsymphony instrument was used to extract genomic DNA from the frozen cell pellets. The immunoSEQ multiplex PCR assay was used to amplify the TCRB and TCRAD loci from a standardized amount of quality-controlled genomic DNA. Amplicons spanned the V(D)J region at a length sufficient to cover the CDR3 and identify V and J genes. Through the commercial immunoSEQ service, the amplicons were sequenced on an Illumina platform. Primer bias and sequencing errors were corrected as previously described, and TCRAD and TCRB were defined on the basis of the IMGT database. Repertoires were analysed with immunoSEQ Analyzer 3.0 and VDJTools, covering basic statistics, V/J segment usage, diversity estimates, rarefaction and pairwise overlap. Chao1, ChaoE, Efron-Thisted, Shannon and inverse Simpson indices were used to estimate diversity, which was also estimated on datasets down-sampled to the smallest sample. For repertoire overlap, CDR3 nucleotide sequence, V gene and J gene had to match strictly, and clustering was done by Jaccard-based multidimensional scaling. Thymus samples yielded on average about 810,000 unique TCRB clonotypes, compared with roughly 92,000 from blood samples.

The sequencing sample was made of thymocytes. Recombination connected TRBV7-9 to TRBJ2-7; 11 central bases correspond to TRBD1. This clonotype originated in a boy in the first two years of life with a congenital heart defect. Donor details come from another sample of the same person, matched by shared clones. The sequence in DNA is TGTGCCAGCAGCCGACGGGACAGGGGGAGGTACGAGCAGTACTTC. This is translated as CASSRRDRGRYEQYF. Outside the CDR3, residues come from the reference TRBV7-9 and TRBJ2-7 proteins, so the full variable domain is: DTGVSQNPRHKITKRGQNVTFRCDPISEHNRLYWYRQTLGQGPEFLTYFQNEAQLEKSRLLSDRFSAERPKGSFSTLEIQRTEQGDSAMYLCASSRRDRGRYEQYFGPGTRLTVT.